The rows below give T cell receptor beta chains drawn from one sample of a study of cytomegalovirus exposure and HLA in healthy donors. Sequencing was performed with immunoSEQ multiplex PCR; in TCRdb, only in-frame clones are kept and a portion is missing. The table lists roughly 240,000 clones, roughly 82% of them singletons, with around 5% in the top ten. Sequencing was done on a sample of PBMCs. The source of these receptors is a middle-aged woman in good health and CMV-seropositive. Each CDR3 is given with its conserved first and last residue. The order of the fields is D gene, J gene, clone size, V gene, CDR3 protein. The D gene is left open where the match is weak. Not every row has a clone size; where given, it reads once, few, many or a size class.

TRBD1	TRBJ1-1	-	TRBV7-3	CASRTGGSTEAFF
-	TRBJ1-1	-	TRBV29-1	CSARGVRLNTEAFF
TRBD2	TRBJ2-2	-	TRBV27	CASSSTIAGGTGELFF
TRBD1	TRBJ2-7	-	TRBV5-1	CASSFGQGASEQYF
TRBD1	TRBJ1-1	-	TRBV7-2	CASSFQSGQGVVEAFF
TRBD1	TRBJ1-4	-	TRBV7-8	CASSSDRVNEKLFF
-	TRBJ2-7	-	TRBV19	CASSIGRRYEQYF
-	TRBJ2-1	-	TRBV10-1	CASSVTGGYQFF
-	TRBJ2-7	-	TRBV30	CAWRQAYEQYF
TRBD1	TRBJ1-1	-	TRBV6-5	CASSLGTDAEAFF
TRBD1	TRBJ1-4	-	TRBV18	CASSYGQGEQKLFF
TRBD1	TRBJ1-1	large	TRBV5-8	CASSVRGRRTEAFF
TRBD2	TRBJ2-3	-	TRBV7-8	CASSFRGRGADTQYF
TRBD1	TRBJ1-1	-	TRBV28	CASSFQSGGYTEAFF
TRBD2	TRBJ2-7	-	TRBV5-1	CASSLVLAGRYEQYF
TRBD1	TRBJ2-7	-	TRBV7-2	CASSLLQGAGEQYF
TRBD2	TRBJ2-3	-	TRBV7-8	CASSSPAGLAGDTQYF
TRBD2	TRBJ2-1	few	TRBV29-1	CSAGGRVNEQFF
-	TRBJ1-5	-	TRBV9	CASSAGGSNQPQHF
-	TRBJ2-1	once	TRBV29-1	CSAAQGNWNNEQFF
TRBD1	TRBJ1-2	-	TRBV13	CASSPTRGTNYGYTF
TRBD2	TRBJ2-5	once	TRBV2	CASSEQRGGTETQYF
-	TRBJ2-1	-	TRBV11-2	CASSSLRGIGNEQFF
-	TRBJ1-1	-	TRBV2	CASSNGEMNTEAFF
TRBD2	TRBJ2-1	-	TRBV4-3	CASSQGTSGGGGGEQFF
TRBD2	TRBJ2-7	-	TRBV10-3	CAVGRDNSYEQYF
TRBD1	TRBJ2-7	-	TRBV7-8	CASSLGTGSYPYEQYF
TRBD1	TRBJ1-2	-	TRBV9	CASSLEAGTGIYGYTF
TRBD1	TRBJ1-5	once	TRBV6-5	CASSYSGGRGQPQHF
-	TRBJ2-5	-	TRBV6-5	CASARGLAVQETQYF
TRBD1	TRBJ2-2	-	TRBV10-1	CASSEDRGRNTNTGELFF
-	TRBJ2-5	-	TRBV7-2	CASSFLETQYF
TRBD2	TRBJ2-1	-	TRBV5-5	CASRPRWEGSSYNEQFF
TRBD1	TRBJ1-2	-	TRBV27	CASSLSAGQGYGYTF
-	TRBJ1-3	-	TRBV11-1	CASSLIGDSGNTIYF
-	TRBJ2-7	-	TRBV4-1	CASSQNSYEQYF
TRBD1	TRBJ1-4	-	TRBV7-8	CASSLSTGAYEKLFF
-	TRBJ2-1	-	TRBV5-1	CASSLSLGPNEQFF
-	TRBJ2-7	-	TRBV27	CASSLSDNPYEQYF
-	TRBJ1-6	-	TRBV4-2	CASSDQQANNSPLHF
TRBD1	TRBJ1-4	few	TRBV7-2	CASSPGTATNEKLFF
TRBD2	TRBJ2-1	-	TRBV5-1	CASSPTSGYYNEQFF
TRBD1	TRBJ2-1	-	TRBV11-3	CASSLDRGKGNEQFF
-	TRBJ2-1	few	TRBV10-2	CASSEYLFNEQFF
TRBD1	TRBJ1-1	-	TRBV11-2	CASSSGGGTEAFF